Below are 25 T cell receptor beta chains sequenced from a single sample in a study of OX40 agonist ivuxolimab in advanced cancers. Libraries were prepared by immunoSEQ multiplex PCR; TCRdb keeps only in-frame clonotypes and omits some of them. The sample yields about 74,000 clones, approximately 88% seen once. This specimen consisted of CD4+ or CD8+ T cells sorted from blood, obtained in a trial of the OX40 agonist ivuxolimab. Receptors were obtained from an adult with an advanced solid tumor such as melanoma, head and neck, liver or kidney cancer.

The CDR3 is CSVEVWRGGNEQFF. The CDR3 DNA is TGCAGCGTTGAGGTGTGGCGGGGGGGGAATGAGCAGTTCTTC. The V call is TRBV29-1, the J call TRBJ2-1; 9 nucleotides match TRBD2. The germline CDR1 and CDR2 sequences are SQVTM and ANQGSEA. The CDR3 runs to 14 residues. V was pared by 3 bases and J by 7 bases, with 7 bases of the junction left unmatched.

The rearrangement uses TRBV11-2 and TRBJ1-2; D is ambiguous. The germline V gene has CDR1 SGHAT and CDR2 FQNNGV. This CDR3 comprises 13 residues. V lost 5 bases to trimming and J lost 5 bases, with 12 bases between them. The CDR3 DNA is TGTGCCAGCAGCCTGCGGGGAGCTTATGGCTACACCTTC. It specifies CASSLRGAYGYTF.

The chain combines TRBV10-3 with TRBJ2-7, with 7 bases identical to TRBD2. Germline CDR1 is ENHRY and CDR2 is SYGVKD. The V and J ends lost 2 bases and 0 bases, in that order; junction bases with no gene match: 10. CDR3 size: 17 residues. CDR3 coding DNA: TGTGCCATCAGTGAGCCGTCGGTGCGGGAGCCCTCCTACGAGCAGTACTTC. Translating gives CAISEPSVREPSYEQYF.

V gene TRBV11-2 combines with J gene TRBJ1-2, with a possible D match to TRBD1 (5 bases). The V end was cut by 1 base, the J end by 6 bases, with 9 bases between. The CDR3 has 13 amino acids. Germline CDR1 and CDR2: SGHAT and FQNNGV. CDR3: CASSLGGTDGYTF. The CDR3 region has the DNA TGTGCCAGCAGCTTAGGAGGGACTGATGGCTACACCTTC.

V and J are TRBV19 and TRBJ2-4; D call uncertain. Germline CDR1 LNHDA, CDR2 SQIVND (reference sequence). V gave up 6 bases and J gave up 3 bases, with 12 bases separating them. The CDR3 loop spans 14 amino acids. CDR3 in amino acids: CASSLGLGKNIQYF. CDR3 bases: TGTGCCAGTAGCCTTGGGCTTGGCAAAAACATTCAGTACTTC.

The table lists this clone with a count of one. The V gene is TRBV4-2, the J gene TRBJ2-7, with D perhaps matching TRBD2 (5 bases). Trimming cost V 1 base and J 3 bases, with 22 bases left between them. This CDR3 has 18 residues. Germline V lookup: CDR1 LGHNA, CDR2 YNFKEQ. In nucleotides, the CDR3 is TGTGCCAGCAGCCAAGGCCAAGGCGTAGCGCAGAGGGTCTACGAGCAGTACTTC. Amino acid sequence: CASSQGQGVAQRVYEQYF.

The CDR3 region is CASSLKGAGANVLTF. CDR3 in DNA: TGTGCCAGCAGCTTAAAGGGGGCTGGGGCCAACGTCCTGACTTTC. J is TRBJ2-6 and V is TRBV7-9, with D maybe TRBD1 (6 bases). The CDR3 covers 15 residues. The germline gives CDR1 SEHNR, CDR2 FQNEAQ (reference sequence). Trimming stripped 2 bases from V and 2 bases from J, with 7 bases between. Filled out from reference TRBV7-9 and TRBJ2-6, the complete variable domain reads DTGVSQNPRHKITKRGQNVTFRCDPISEHNRLYWYRQTLGQGPEFLTYFQNEAQLEKSRLLSDRFSAERPKGSFSTLEIQRTEQGDSAMYLCASSLKGAGANVLTFGAGSRLTVL.

The V gene is TRBV6-6, the J gene TRBJ1-1; D ambiguous. V lost 6 bases to trimming and J lost 1 base, with 9 bases between them. The CDR3 runs 13 residues. Germline V gene lookup returns CDR1 MNHNY and CDR2 SVGAGI (reference sequence). DNA of the CDR3: TGTGCCAGCAGACCAAACAAGAACACTGAAGCTTTCTTT. It codes for CASRPNKNTEAFF.

The J gene is TRBJ2-7, the V gene TRBV6-5; D perhaps matches TRBD1 (5 bases). Germline V gives CDR1 MNHEY, CDR2 SVGAGI. CDR3 length: 14 amino acids. Deletions cut 0 bases from V and 0 bases from J, with 6 bases between. The CDR3 coding sequence is TGTGCCAGCAGTTACTCTGACAGCTCCTACGAGCAGTACTTC. Encoded protein: CASSYSDSSYEQYF.

The V call is TRBV11-3, the J call TRBJ2-3; 9 bases are a match to TRBD1. V shed 5 bases and J 4 bases; nucleotides not matched to a gene: 7. The CDR3 runs to 15 residues. Per the germline V gene, CDR1 is SGHNT and CDR2 is YENEEA. In nucleotides, the CDR3 is TGTGCCAGCAGCCCCAGACAGGGGGGCTCAGATACGCAGTATTTT. This codes for CASSPRQGGSDTQYF.

The chain recombines TRBV30 with TRBJ1-5, with D possibly matching TRBD1 (6 bases). The length of the CDR3 is 15 residues. With 3 bases removed from V and 2 bases from J, the gap between germline ends came to 14 bases. Germline V gene sequence: CDR1 GTSNPN, CDR2 SVGIG (reference sequence). The CDR3 DNA sequence: TGTGCCTGGAGGAGCCGGGAGGGGGGCAATCAGCCCCAGCATTTT. Amino acids: CAWRSREGGNQPQHF.

The chain combines TRBV28 with TRBJ1-5, with D possibly being TRBD1 (5 bases). Germline-derived CDR1 and CDR2 are MDHEN and SYDVKM. The germline V and J ends were trimmed by 2 bases and 3 bases, with 14 bases remaining between them. The CDR3 totals 16 residues. The CDR3 region has the DNA TGTGCCAGCAGTTTACTAGTGACAGCTAACAATCAGCCCCAGCATTTT. The encoded protein is CASSLLVTANNQPQHF.

The V call is TRBV19, the J call TRBJ1-5; 7 bases fit TRBD1. The germline V gene encodes CDR1 LNHDA and CDR2 SQIVND (reference sequence). V dropped 3 bases and J dropped 1; count of bases not matched to a gene: 3. This CDR3 is 15 amino acids long. The CDR3 region has the DNA TGTGCCAGTAGTATGTACAGGGGAAGCAATCAGCCCCAGCATTTT. It translates to CASSMYRGSNQPQHF.

Concerning this clone itself: The sample contains more than one DNA sequence encoding this CDR3. The chain joins TRBV15 to TRBJ1-5; unclear D gene. The CDR3 extends over 14 amino acids. Trimming removed 0 bases from V and 4 bases from J, with 7 bases in between. Germline CDR1 reads LNHNV; CDR2 reads YYDKDF (reference sequence). This chain's CDR3 is CATSRDRLNQPQHF. The CDR3 DNA follows: TGTGCCACCAGCAGAGATAGATTGAATCAGCCCCAGCATTTT.

The rearrangement joins TRBV7-9 to TRBJ1-2, with D unclear. Per the germline V gene, CDR1 is SEHNR and CDR2 is FQNEAQ (reference sequence). CDR3 length equals 15 residues. Deletions cut 1 base from V and 8 bases from J, with 17 bases between. The CDR3 DNA reads as TGTGCCAGCAGCTTAGTAAGACCAGAGACTCGAGGCTACACCTTC. It yields the protein CASSLVRPETRGYTF.

The rearrangement joins TRBV18 to TRBJ1-5, with D possibly matching TRBD1 (6 bases). The CDR3 consists of 13 residues. Germline CDR1 and CDR2: KGHSH and LQKENI. V dropped 4 bases and J dropped 3 bases, with 7 bases sitting between them. The DNA for the CDR3 is TGTGCCAGCTCACGACAGGACAATCAGCCCCAGCATTTT. Amino acids: CASSRQDNQPQHF.

The V call is TRBV29-1, the J call TRBJ2-5, with 7 nucleotides matching TRBD1. Germline V gene sequence: CDR1 SQVTM, CDR2 ANQGSEA. CDR3 length equals 16 residues. The J segment lost 1 base and the V segment lost 0 bases, leaving 8 bases of the junction unmatched. CDR3 residues: CSVEEGRTGVQETQYF. CDR3 in DNA: TGCAGCGTTGAAGAAGGTAGGACAGGCGTCCAAGAGACCCAGTACTTC.

This clone appeared a single time. V and J are TRBV11-1 and TRBJ1-6; the match to TRBD1 covers 10 bases. V shed 3 bases and J 10 bases; nucleotides not matched to a gene: 6. From germline, CDR1 is SGHAT and CDR2 FQDESV (reference sequence). The CDR3 is 15 amino acids. In DNA, the CDR3 is TGTGCCAGCAGCTTGGGACAGGGGATGGGGTCACCCCTCCACTTT. Translating it yields CASSLGQGMGSPLHF.

The chain recombines TRBV5-4 with TRBJ1-1; possibly TRBD1 for D (5 bases). This CDR3 is built from 15 residues. Germline V gene sequence: CDR1 SGHNT, CDR2 YYREEE (reference sequence). Trimming stripped 3 bases from V and 2 bases from J, with 14 bases between. The CDR3 nucleotides read TGTGCCAGCAGCTCCCCCATGACAGTTAACACTGAAGCTTTCTTT. It codes for CASSSPMTVNTEAFF.

This clone was recorded once. The CDR3 spells CASSQSRTGAETQYF. The CDR3 DNA follows: TGTGCCAGCAGCCAGAGCCGGACAGGGGCGGAGACCCAGTACTTC. This chain links TRBV7-2 with TRBJ2-5; 9 bases fit TRBD1. The ends lost 5 bases at V and 5 bases at J; junction bases unmatched: 9. The CDR3 has 15 residues. Looked up from germline, CDR1 is SGHTA and CDR2 is FQGNSA. Filled out from reference TRBV7-2 and TRBJ2-5, the complete variable domain reads GAGVSQSPSNKVTEKGKDVELRCDPISGHTALYWYRQSLGQGLEFLIYFQGNSAPDKSGLPSDRFSAERTGGSVSTLTIQRTQQEDSAVYLCASSQSRTGAETQYFGPGTRLLVL.

The V gene is TRBV4-2, the J gene TRBJ1-3; unclear D gene. V was trimmed by 4 bases and J by 1 base, leaving 11 bases between them. CDR1 is LGHNA, CDR2 YNFKEQ, per germline. This CDR3 comprises 15 residues. CDR3 loop: CASSRKADSGNTIYF. Here the CDR3 DNA reads TGTGCCAGCAGCCGGAAGGCTGATTCTGGAAACACCATATATTTT.

The chain has TRBV6-1 and TRBJ2-7; D call uncertain. CDR3 size: 13 residues. V shed 4 bases and J shed 2 bases, with 9 bases lying between them. Germline assignment: CDR1 MNHNS and CDR2 SASEGT. The CDR3 DNA reads as TGTGCCAGCAGTGTGGGCAGAACCTACGAGCAGTACTTC. Translation: CASSVGRTYEQYF.

The genes are TRBV18 and TRBJ1-1, with 7 bases fitting TRBD1. The CDR3 runs 15 residues. Trimming cost V 3 bases and J 0 bases; bases outside gene matches: 4. Germline V gene sequence: CDR1 KGHSH, CDR2 LQKENI. As DNA, the CDR3 is TGTGCCAGCTCACCCCAGGGGGGAATGAACACTGAAGCTTTCTTT. Translation gives CASSPQGGMNTEAFF.

This clone was detected a few times. The chain uses TRBV27 and TRBJ1-5; D perhaps matches TRBD1 (5 bases). Germline loops: CDR1 MNHEY, CDR2 SMNVEV (reference sequence). Between the trimmed V and J ends, which lost 6 bases and 0 bases, there was a span of 15 bases. The length of the CDR3 is 16 residues. The DNA for the CDR3 is TGTGCCAGCAGAGAGCAAGGGGCGTATAGCAATCAGCCCCAGCATTTT. This encodes CASREQGAYSNQPQHF.

The chain joins TRBV28 to TRBJ1-1, with 8 positions matching TRBD1. This CDR3 has 14 residues. CDR1 and CDR2 (germline): MDHEN, SYDVKM. V lost 6 bases and J lost 4; bases outside the gene matches: 7. The CDR3 nucleotides read TGTGCCAGCAGGGGAGGAACAGGGGGCACTGAAGCTTTCTTT. Translating gives CASRGGTGGTEAFF.